This is a list of T cell receptor beta chains from one sample in a study of intratumoral heterogeneity in liver cancer. Using immunoSEQ multiplex PCR, the repertoire was profiled, and TCRdb retains in-frame clones only, with some absent. The data contain some 20,000 clones, roughly 66% of them singletons. The source material was tumor-adjacent normal tissue, sampled before any cancer treatment. The receptors here all came from a woman in her sixties or seventies with hepatocellular carcinoma. Each CDR3 is given with its conserved first and last residue. Fields, in order: D gene, J gene, V gene, clone size, CDR3 protein, CDR3 DNA. A D gene is named only where the DNA matches it firmly. Clone size is not always given. Where it is, it says once, few, many or a class for expanded clones.

D: TRBD2; J: TRBJ2-5; V: TRBV7-3; size: few; CDR3: CASSSAGGGETQYF; DNA: TGTGCCAGCAGCTCGGCGGGAGGTGGGGAGACCCAGTACTTC
D: NA; J: TRBJ2-5; V: TRBV5-1; size: NA; CDR3: CASSQQRETQYF; DNA: TGCGCCAGCAGCCAGCAACGAGAGACCCAGTACTTC
D: TRBD2; J: TRBJ2-2; V: TRBV4-1; size: few; CDR3: CASSPRPTSAAGELFF; DNA: TGCGCCAGCAGCCCCCGCCCGACTAGCGCGGCCGGGGAGCTGTTTTTT
D: NA; J: TRBJ1-1; V: TRBV6-5; size: NA; CDR3: CASSYSRSSDTEAFF; DNA: TGTGCCAGCAGTTACTCGAGGTCTTCGGACACTGAAGCTTTCTTT
D: TRBD1; J: TRBJ2-7; V: TRBV20-1; size: NA; CDR3: CSASYGTGEQYF; DNA: TGCAGTGCTAGTTACGGGACAGGCGAGCAGTACTTC
D: TRBD1; J: TRBJ1-1; V: TRBV6-5; size: NA; CDR3: CASRDSRGEWTEAFF; DNA: TGTGCCAGCAGGGATTCCAGGGGGGAATGGACTGAAGCTTTCTTT
D: NA; J: TRBJ1-4; V: TRBV11-2; size: NA; CDR3: CASSTGSNEKLFF; DNA: TGTGCCAGCAGCACCGGATCCAATGAAAAACTGTTTTTT
D: TRBD2; J: TRBJ2-7; V: TRBV29-1; size: medium-sized; CDR3: CSGITLLSGRNDEQYF; DNA: TGCAGCGGCATAACCCTCTTAAGCGGGAGAAACGACGAGCAGTACTTC
D: NA; J: TRBJ2-1; V: TRBV3-1/TRBV3-2; size: NA; CDR3: CASSQKHEQFF; DNA: TGTGCCAGCAGCCAAAAGCATGAGCAGTTCTTC
D: NA; J: TRBJ2-1; V: TRBV28; size: medium-sized; CDR3: CASRPFGVGSSNEQFF; DNA: TGTGCCAGCAGGCCCTTTGGGGTCGGATCAAGCAATGAGCAGTTCTTC
D: TRBD2; J: TRBJ2-5; V: TRBV30; size: few; CDR3: CAWSSGQETQYF; DNA: TGTGCCTGGTCTAGCGGCCAAGAGACCCAGTACTTC
D: NA; J: TRBJ1-1; V: TRBV25-1; size: NA; CDR3: CASSTGINTEAFF; DNA: TGTGCCAGCAGCACAGGAATCAACACTGAAGCTTTCTTT
D: TRBD2; J: TRBJ2-3; V: TRBV19; size: few; CDR3: CASSTTSGGTDTQYF; DNA: TGTGCCAGTAGTACAACTAGCGGGGGCACAGATACGCAGTATTTT
D: NA; J: TRBJ2-3; V: TRBV5-1; size: few; CDR3: CASSTGPGDTQYF; DNA: TGCGCCAGCAGCACAGGGCCCGGAGATACGCAGTATTTT
D: NA; J: TRBJ2-7; V: TRBV13; size: NA; CDR3: CASSQGGSRIYEQYF; DNA: TGTGCCAGCAGTCAAGGGGGGAGCAGAATCTACGAGCAGTACTTC
D: NA; J: TRBJ2-7; V: TRBV3-1/TRBV3-2; size: NA; CDR3: CASSQGLSGEQYF; DNA: TGTGCCAGCAGCCAGGGGCTGTCAGGCGAGCAGTACTTC